This record covers a single T cell receptor beta chain. These data belong to a study of low-dose radiotherapy and immunotherapy resistance in tumors. The time point was: before trial treatment. Donors were given nivolumab, ipilimumab, aspirin, low-dose cyclophosphamide and low-dose radiotherapy. cDNA synthesis used a TRAV/TRBV-specific primer set for both chains. Both a constant-region primer and a V-primer adapter served to amplify TCRs across roughly 21 PCR cycles. TCRdb itself ran the reads through MiXCR, one entry per CDR3 protein. Of 75,000 to 95,000 distinct CDR3 sequences in the sample, 9.4% are singletons; the top ten hold around 0.98%. CDR3 size: 12 residues. Germline values: CDR1 MDHEN, CDR2 SYDVKM. J lost 6 bases, V lost 9 bases, and 8 bases had no gene match.

The specimen was PBMCs, collected before treatment. The receptor's source is a male donor with prostate cancer. The chain uses TRBV28 and TRBJ2-7, with 7 bases that match TRBD1. The CDR3 nucleotides are TGTGCCAGAAGACAGGGAAGGGGCGAGCAGTACTTC. It yields the protein CARRQGRGEQYF. The whole variable domain, filled in from reference TRBV28 and TRBJ2-7, reads DVKVTQSSRYLVKRTGEKVFLECVQDMDHENMFWYRQDPGLGLRLIYFSYDVKMKEKGDIPEGYSVSREKKERFSLILESASTNQTSMYLCARRQGRGEQYFGPGTRLTVT.